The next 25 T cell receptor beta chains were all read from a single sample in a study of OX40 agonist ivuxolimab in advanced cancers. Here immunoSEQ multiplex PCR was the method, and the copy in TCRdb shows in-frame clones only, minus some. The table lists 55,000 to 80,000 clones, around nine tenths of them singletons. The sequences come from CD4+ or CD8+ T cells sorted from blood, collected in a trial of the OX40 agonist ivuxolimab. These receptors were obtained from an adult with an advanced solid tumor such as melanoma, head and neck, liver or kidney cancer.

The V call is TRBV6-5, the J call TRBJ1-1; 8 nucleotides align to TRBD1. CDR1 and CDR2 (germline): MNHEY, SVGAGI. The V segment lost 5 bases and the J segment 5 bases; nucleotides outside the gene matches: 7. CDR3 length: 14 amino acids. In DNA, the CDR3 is TGTGCCAGCAGTGCCCAGGGGGCGTCGACTGAAGCTTTCTTT. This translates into CASSAQGASTEAFF.

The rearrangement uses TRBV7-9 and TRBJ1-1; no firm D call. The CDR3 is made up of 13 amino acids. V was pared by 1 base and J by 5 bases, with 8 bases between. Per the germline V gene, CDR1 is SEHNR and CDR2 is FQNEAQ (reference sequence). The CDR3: CASSLGQLTEAFF. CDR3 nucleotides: TGTGCCAGCAGCTTAGGGCAGCTAACTGAAGCTTTCTTT.

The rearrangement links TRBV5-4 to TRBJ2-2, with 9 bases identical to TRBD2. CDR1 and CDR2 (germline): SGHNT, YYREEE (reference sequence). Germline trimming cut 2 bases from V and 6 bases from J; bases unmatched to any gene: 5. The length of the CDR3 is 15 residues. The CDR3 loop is CASSFGGRAPGELFF. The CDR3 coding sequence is TGTGCCAGCAGCTTCGGCGGGAGGGCTCCCGGGGAGCTGTTTTTT.

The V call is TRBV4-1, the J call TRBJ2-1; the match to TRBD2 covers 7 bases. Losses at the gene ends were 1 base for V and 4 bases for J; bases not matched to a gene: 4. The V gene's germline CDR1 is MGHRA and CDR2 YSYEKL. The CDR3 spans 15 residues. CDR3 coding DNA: TGCGCCAGCAGCCAAGCCCTAGCGGATTACAATGAGCAGTTCTTC. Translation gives CASSQALADYNEQFF.

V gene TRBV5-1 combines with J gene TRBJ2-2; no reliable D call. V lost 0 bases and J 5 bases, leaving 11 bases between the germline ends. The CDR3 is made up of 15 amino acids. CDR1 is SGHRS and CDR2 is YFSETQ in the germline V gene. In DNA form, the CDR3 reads TGCGCCAGCAGCTTGGCTGCAACATCTACCGGGGAGCTGTTTTTT. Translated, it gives CASSLAATSTGELFF.

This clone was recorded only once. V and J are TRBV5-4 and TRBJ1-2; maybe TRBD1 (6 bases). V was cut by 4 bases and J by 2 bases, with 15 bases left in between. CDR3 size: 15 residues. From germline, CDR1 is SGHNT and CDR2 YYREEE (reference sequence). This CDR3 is CASSNGGLDNYGYTF. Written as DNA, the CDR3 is TGTGCCAGCAGCAACGGGGGGCTTGACAACTATGGCTACACCTTC.

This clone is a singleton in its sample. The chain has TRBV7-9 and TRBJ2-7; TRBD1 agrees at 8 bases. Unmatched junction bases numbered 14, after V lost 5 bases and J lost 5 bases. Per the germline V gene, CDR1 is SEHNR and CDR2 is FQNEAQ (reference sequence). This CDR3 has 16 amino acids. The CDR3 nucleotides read TGTGCCAGCAGCCCACTACTCCAAGGACAGGGTAACGAGCAGTACTTC. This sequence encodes CASSPLLQGQGNEQYF.

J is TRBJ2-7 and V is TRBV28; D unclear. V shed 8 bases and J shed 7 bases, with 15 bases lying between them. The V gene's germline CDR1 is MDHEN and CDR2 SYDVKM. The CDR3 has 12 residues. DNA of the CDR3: TGTGCCAGCCCCGACGGGTCTCGTGAGCAGTACTTC. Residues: CASPDGSREQYF.

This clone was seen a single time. Here the CDR3 reads CASSRGLAEEQFF. For the CDR3, the DNA is TGCGCCAGCAGCAGGGGACTAGCTGAGGAGCAGTTCTTC. The chain carries TRBV5-1 and TRBJ2-1; 9 positions match TRBD2. Losses at the gene ends were 4 bases for V and 10 bases for J; bases not matched to a gene: 6. The CDR3 totals 13 residues. Looked up from germline, CDR1 is SGHRS and CDR2 is YFSETQ.

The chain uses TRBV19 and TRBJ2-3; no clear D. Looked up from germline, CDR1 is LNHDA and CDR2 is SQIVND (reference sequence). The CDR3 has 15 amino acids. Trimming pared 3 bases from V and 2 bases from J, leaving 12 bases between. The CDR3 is CASSIGHPITDTQYF. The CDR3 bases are TGTGCCAGTAGTATCGGGCACCCAATCACAGATACGCAGTATTTT.

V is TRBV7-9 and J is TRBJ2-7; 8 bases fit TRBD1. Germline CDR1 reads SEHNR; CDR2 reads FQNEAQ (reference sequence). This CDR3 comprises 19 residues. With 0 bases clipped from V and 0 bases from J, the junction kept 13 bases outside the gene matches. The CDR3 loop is CASSLALAKGTGNSYEQYF. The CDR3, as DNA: TGTGCCAGCAGCTTAGCCCTAGCAAAAGGGACAGGCAACTCCTACGAGCAGTACTTC.

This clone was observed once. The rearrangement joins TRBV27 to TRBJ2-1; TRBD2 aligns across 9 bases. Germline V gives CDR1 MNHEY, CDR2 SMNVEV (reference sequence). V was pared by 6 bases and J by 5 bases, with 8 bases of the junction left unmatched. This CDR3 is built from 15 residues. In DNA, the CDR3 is TGTGCCAGCAGACCTAGCGGGATTCTCCACAATGAGCAGTTCTTC. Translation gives CASRPSGILHNEQFF.

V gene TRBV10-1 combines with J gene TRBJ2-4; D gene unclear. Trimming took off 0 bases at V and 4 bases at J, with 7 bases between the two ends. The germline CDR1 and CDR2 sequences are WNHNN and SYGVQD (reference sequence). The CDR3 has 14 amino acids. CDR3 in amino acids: CASSESNTKNIQYF. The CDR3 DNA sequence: TGCGCCAGCAGTGAGTCGAACACGAAAAACATTCAGTACTTC.

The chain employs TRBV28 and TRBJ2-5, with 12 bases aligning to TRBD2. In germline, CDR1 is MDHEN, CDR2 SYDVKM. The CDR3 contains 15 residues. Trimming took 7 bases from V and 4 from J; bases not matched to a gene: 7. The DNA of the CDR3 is TGTGCCAGCAACCTACTAGCGGGAGGAGGAGAGACCCAGTACTTC. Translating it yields CASNLLAGGGETQYF.

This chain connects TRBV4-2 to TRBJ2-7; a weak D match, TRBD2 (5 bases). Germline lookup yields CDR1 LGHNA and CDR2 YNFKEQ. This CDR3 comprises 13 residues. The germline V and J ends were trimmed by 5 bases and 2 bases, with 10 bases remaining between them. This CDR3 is CASSLALTYEQYF. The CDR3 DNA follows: TGTGCCAGCAGCTTAGCGCTCACCTACGAGCAGTACTTC.

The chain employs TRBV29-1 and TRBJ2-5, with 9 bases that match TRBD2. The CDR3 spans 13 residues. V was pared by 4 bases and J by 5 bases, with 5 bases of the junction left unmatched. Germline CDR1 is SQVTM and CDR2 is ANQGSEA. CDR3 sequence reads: CSVVPSGTETQYF. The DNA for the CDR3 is TGCAGCGTTGTACCTAGCGGGACGGAGACCCAGTACTTC.

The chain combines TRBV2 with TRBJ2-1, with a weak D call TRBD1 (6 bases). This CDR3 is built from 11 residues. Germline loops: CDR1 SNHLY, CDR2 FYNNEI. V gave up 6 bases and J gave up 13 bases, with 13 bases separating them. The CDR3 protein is CASSETGIQFF. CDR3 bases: TGTGCCAGCAGCGAAACAGGGATCCAGTTCTTC. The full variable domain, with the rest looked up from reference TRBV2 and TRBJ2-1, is EPEVTQTPSHQVTQMGQEVILRCVPISNHLYFYWYRQILGQKVEFLVSFYNNEISEKSEIFDDQFSVERPDGSNFTLKIRSTKLEDSAMYFCASSETGIQFFGPGTRLTVL.

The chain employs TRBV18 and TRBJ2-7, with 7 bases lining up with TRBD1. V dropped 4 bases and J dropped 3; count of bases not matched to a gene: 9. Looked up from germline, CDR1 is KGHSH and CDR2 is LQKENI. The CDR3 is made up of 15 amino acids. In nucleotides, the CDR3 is TGTGCCAGCTCACAGAGTTGGGACAGTGGCTACGAGCAGTACTTC. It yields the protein CASSQSWDSGYEQYF.

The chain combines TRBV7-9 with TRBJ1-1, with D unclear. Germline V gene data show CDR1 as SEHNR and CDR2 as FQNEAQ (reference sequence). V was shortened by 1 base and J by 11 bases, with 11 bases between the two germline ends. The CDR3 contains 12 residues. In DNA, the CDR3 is TGTGCCAGCAGCTTAGTTGTGGCGGGGGCTTTCTTT. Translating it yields CASSLVVAGAFF. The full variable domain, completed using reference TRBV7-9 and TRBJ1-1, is DTGVSQNPRHKITKRGQNVTFRCDPISEHNRLYWYRQTLGQGPEFLTYFQNEAQLEKSRLLSDRFSAERPKGSFSTLEIQRTEQGDSAMYLCASSLVVAGAFFGQGTRLTVV.

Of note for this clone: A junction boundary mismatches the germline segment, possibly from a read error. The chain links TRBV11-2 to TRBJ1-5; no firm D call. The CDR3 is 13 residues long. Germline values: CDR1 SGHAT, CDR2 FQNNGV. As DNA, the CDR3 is TGTGCCAGCACCTTACAGCATGGACAGCCCCAGCATTTT. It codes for CASTLQHGQPQHF.

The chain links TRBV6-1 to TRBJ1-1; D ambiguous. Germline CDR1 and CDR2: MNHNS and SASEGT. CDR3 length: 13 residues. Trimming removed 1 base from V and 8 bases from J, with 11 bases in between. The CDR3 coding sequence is TGTGCCAGCAGTGAAGTACTAAGGGAGGAAGCTTTCTTT. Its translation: CASSEVLREEAFF.

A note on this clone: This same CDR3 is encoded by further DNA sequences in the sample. Written as DNA, the CDR3 is TGTGCCAGTAGTATTGGGACAGGGGGCACTGAAGCTTTCTTT. Amino acid sequence: CASSIGTGGTEAFF. The rearrangement links TRBV19 to TRBJ1-1, with 11 bases that match TRBD1. Germline CDR1 and CDR2: LNHDA and SQIVND (reference sequence). The CDR3 totals 14 residues. V trimming: 3 bases; J trimming: 4 bases; junction bases outside the gene matches: 1.

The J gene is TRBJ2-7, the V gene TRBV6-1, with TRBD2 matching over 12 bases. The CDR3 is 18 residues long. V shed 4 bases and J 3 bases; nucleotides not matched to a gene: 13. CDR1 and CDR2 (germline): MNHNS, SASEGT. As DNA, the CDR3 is TGTGCCAGCAGTGGGCTAGCGGGAGGGACCCGATGGGGCTACGAGCAGTACTTC. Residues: CASSGLAGGTRWGYEQYF.

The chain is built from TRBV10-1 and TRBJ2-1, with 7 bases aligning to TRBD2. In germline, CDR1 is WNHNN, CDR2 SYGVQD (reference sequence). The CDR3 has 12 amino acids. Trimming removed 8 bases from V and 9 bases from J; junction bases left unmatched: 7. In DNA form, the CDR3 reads TGCGCCAGCGGATGGACTAGTTCTGAGCAGTTCTTC. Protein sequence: CASGWTSSEQFF.

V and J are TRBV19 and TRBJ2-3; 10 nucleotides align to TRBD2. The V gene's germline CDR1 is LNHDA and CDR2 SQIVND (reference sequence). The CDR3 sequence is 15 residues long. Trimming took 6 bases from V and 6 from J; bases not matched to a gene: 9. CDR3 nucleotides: TGTGCCAGTAGGGTCAGCGGGAGGGCCGGCGATACGCAGTATTTT. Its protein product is CASRVSGRAGDTQYF.